The 10 T cell receptor beta chains below come from one sample, sequenced in a study of tumor-infiltrating lymphocytes in primary liver carcinoma. Germline DNA was extracted alongside blood RNA, which was obtained from unsorted whole blood. Reverse transcription of about 500 ng total RNA with a constant-region primer produced TCR beta cDNA. Employing slightly modified ARM-PCR, three nested multiplex PCR rounds were run, and these gave rise to the TCR beta libraries. The two initial PCR rounds, 9 to 11 cycles each, used TRBV1-TRBV30 forward and C-beta reverse primers. TCRdb used MiXCR to reprocess the multiplex PCR reads, holding one entry per CDR3 protein. The sample lists 300,000 to 400,000 distinct CDR3 sequences, more than 55% occurring once. Material: peripheral blood. These receptor sequences come from a man aged 35 to 55 with primary liver carcinoma and hepatitis B virus infection.

About this clonotype itself: Mismatch with germline at one junction end may stem from a read error. The rearrangement links TRBV5-6 to TRBJ1-5; D may be TRBD1 (6 bases). This CDR3 has 13 residues. Per germline, CDR1 SGHDT and CDR2 YYEEEE. CDR3 amino acids: CVSSRGQYQHQHF. DNA for the CDR3: TGTGTCAGCAGCCGGGGACAATATCAGCACCAGCATTTT.

Comment on this clonotype: This sequence may be a read error, since a much larger clone differs from it by one base. The chain couples TRBV6-1 to TRBJ2-4, with TRBD2 as a possible D gene (6 bases). V lost 3 bases and J 1 base, leaving 16 bases between the germline ends. Germline V gene sequence: CDR1 MNHNS, CDR2 SASEGT. CDR3 size: 17 residues. DNA for the CDR3: TGTGCCAGCAGTGATGGACTATCATTCTTTGCCAAAAACATTCAGTACTTC. Amino acid sequence: CASSDGLSFFAKNIQYF.

As for this clonotype: This may be a read error: a much more frequent sequence differs by one nucleotide. This sequence joins TRBV12-3 or TRBV12-4 and TRBJ2-1, with 14 bases aligning to TRBD2. The CDR3 loop spans 19 amino acids. The CDR3 loop reads CASTLSGLAGVGSYNGQFF. The CDR3 DNA reads TGTGCCAGCACCCTTTCGGGACTAGCGGGAGTGGGCTCCTACAATGGGCAGTTCTTC.

This clonotype was detected only once. A single base separates this from a much larger clone, so it may be a read error. V and J are TRBV4-1 and TRBJ2-1; no clear D gene. Looked up from germline, CDR1 is MGHRA and CDR2 is YSYEKL. V gave up 4 bases and J gave up 6 bases, with 13 bases separating them. This CDR3 contains 14 residues. CDR3 region: CASSLRTPSNEQFF. For the CDR3, the DNA is TGCGCCAGCAGCCTTCGAACGCCCTCCAATGAGCAGTTCTTC.

The chain combines TRBV30 with TRBJ1-3; no clear D. Germline V gene lookup returns CDR1 GTSNPN and CDR2 SVGIG (reference sequence). Trimming took 0 bases from V and 9 from J, leaving 21 bases between them. The CDR3 runs to 16 residues. The CDR3 DNA follows: TGTGCCTGGAGTGTACCCCCGGCCACCTCAATTTCCACCATATATTTT. Protein product: CAWSVPPATSISTIYF.

In the case of this clonotype: The junction and the germline gene differ at one end; a read error may be behind it. V and J are TRBV5-1 and TRBJ1-5; the match to TRBD1 covers 8 bases. Germline CDR1 and CDR2: SGHRS and YFSETQ. The CDR3 loop spans 13 amino acids. CDR3 amino acids: CAGSLTGDQPQHF. The DNA of the CDR3 is TGCGCCGGCAGCTTGACAGGGGATCAGCCCCAGCATTTT.

This clonotype showed up many times. The CDR3 loop is CSVDLAEAFF. For the CDR3, the DNA is TGCAGCGTTGACCTGGCTGAAGCTTTCTTT. This chain links TRBV29-1 with TRBJ1-1; no firm D call. Germline lookup yields CDR1 SQVTM and CDR2 ANQGSEA. V was trimmed by 3 bases and J by 6 bases, leaving 5 bases between them. This CDR3 comprises 10 residues.

The CDR3 coding sequence is TGCGCCAGCAGCTTGTTCGCGGTAAGCTCTGGGGCCAACGTCCTGACTTTC. This encodes CASSLFAVSSGANVLTF. The genes are TRBV5-1 and TRBJ2-6; D gene ambiguous. Germline lookup yields CDR1 SGHRS and CDR2 YFSETQ. Trimming stripped 1 base from V and 0 bases from J, with 11 bases between. The CDR3 is 17 amino acids.

Of note for this clonotype: It may be a read error: a sequence one base away is much more abundant. Here the CDR3 reads CAISQDDNTDTQYF. The DNA of the CDR3 is TGTGCCATCAGCCAAGATGATAACACAGATACGCAGTATTTT. This rearrangement joins TRBV4-2 to TRBJ2-3; D gene unclear. Germline loops: CDR1 LGHNA, CDR2 YNFKEQ. There are 14 residues in the CDR3.

As for this clonotype: A read error may explain this, as a much larger clone is one base away. This sequence joins TRBV4-3 and TRBJ2-3; D ambiguous. The CDR3 sequence is 15 residues long. Germline V CDR1 and CDR2: LGHNA, YSLEER. In DNA form, the CDR3 reads TGCGCCAGCAGCCAAGATTTGATAAGCACACATACGCAGTATTTT. This codes for CASSQDLISTHTQYF.